A single sample is the source of the 5 T cell receptor beta chains below, sequenced in a study of human T cells and chemical hapten exposure. Via MiXCR, TCRdb re-called the RACE reads, giving one row per CDR3 protein. Of some 79,000 distinct CDR3 sequences listed, 10% to 14% are singletons. This sample's time point: patch test 3, about 24 weeks after DPC sensitization. Treatment reported: therapeutic diphenylcyclopropenone sensitization with weekly scalp DPC. The sample consisted of whole blood, taken in connection with sensitization to the hapten diphenylcyclopropenone (DPC). The receptors originated from a woman in her forties or fifties with alopecia areata. Some clones in this sample may be carry-over from other donors' samples.

This clonotype has at least ten counts. The chain joins TRBV21-1 to TRBJ2-7; the table's D call TRBD1 went unverified against the DNA. TRBV21-1 is labeled a pseudogene. This CDR3 spans 15 amino acids. In DNA form, the CDR3 reads TGTGCCAGCAGCAAAGCTCAGGGCCTCGACAGGGAGCAGTACTTC. As protein: CASSKAQGLDREQYF.

The chain recombines TRBV7-9 with TRBJ2-7; TRBD2 is a possible D gene (6 bases). The CDR3 spans 13 residues. Germline CDR1 SEHNR, CDR2 FQNEAQ (reference sequence). V lost 3 bases to trimming and J lost 5 bases, with 11 bases between them. The CDR3 is CASSLGGDHEQYF. For the CDR3, the DNA is TGTGCCAGCAGCTTGGGGGGAGACCACGAGCAGTACTTC.

This clonotype was detected ten times or more. This chain connects TRBV6-1 to TRBJ2-2, with D tentatively TRBD2 (5 bases). Deletions cut 6 bases from V and 5 bases from J, with 13 bases between. The germline V gene has CDR1 MNHNS and CDR2 SASEGT. The CDR3 consists of 14 residues. The CDR3 region is CASRARTATGELFF. For the CDR3, the DNA is TGTGCCAGCAGGGCGCGGACTGCAACCGGGGAGCTGTTTTTT.

This clonotype was counted ten times or more. This chain connects TRBV6-5 to TRBJ2-5; no clear D gene. Germline V gene sequence: CDR1 MNHEY, CDR2 SVGAGI. This CDR3 contains 13 residues. V lost 11 bases, J lost 4 bases, and 17 bases lay in between. The CDR3 nucleotides are TGTGCCTCCCAGTGGGGTCCCGGAGAGACCCAGTACTTC. Protein: CASQWGPGETQYF.

The chain joins TRBV7-8 to TRBJ1-1, with D unresolved. Deletions cut 5 bases from V and 7 bases from J, with 14 bases between. This CDR3 spans 13 amino acids. Germline values: CDR1 SGHVS, CDR2 FQNEAQ. In nucleotides, the CDR3 is TGTGCCAGCAGCACGAGGGTTGGAGGTGAAGCTTTCTTT. Translation: CASSTRVGGEAFF.